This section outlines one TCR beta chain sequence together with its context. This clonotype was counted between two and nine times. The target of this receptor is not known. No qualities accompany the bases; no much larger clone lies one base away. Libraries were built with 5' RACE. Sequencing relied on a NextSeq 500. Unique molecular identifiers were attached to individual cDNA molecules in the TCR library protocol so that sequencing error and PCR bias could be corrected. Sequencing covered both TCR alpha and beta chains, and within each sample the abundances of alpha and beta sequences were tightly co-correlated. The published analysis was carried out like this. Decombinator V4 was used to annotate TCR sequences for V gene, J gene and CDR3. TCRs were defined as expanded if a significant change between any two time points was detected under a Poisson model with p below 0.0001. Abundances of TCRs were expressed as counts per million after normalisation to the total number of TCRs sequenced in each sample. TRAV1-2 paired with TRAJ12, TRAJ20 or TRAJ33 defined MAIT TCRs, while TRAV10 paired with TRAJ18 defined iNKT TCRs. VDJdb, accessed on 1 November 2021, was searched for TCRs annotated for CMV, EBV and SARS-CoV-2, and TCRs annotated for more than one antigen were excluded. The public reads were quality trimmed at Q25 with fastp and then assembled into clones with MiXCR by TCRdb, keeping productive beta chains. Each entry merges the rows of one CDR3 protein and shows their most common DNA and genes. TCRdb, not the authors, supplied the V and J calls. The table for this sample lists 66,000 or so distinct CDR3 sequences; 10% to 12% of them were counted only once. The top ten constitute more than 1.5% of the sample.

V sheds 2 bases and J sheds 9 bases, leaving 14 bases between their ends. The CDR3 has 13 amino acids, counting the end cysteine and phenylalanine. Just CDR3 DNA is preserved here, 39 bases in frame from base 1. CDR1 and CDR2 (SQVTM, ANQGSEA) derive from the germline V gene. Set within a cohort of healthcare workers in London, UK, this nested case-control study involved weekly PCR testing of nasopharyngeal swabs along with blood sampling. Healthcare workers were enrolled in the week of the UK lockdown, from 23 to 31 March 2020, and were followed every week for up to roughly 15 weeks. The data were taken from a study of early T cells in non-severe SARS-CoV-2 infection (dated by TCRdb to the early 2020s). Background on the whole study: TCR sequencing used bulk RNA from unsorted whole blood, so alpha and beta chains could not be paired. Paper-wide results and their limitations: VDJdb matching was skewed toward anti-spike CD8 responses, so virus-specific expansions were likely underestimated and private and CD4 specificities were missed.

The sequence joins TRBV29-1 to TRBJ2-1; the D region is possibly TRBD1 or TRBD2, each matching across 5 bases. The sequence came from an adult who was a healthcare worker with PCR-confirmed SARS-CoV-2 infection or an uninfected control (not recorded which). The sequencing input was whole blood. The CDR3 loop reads CSVERDGPGEQFF. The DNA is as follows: TGCAGCGTTGAAAGGGACGGTCCCGGTGAGCAGTTCTTC.